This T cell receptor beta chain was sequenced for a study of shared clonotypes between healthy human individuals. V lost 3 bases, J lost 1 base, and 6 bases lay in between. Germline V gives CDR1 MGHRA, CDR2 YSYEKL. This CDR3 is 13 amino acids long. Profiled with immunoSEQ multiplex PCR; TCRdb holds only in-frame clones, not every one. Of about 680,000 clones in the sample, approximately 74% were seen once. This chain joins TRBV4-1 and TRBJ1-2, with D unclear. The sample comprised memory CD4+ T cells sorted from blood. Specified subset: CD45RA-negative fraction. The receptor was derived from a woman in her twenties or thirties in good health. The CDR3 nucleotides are TGCGCCAGCAGCCACAAGGATAACTATGGCTACACCTTC. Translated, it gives CASSHKDNYGYTF.